The rows below give T cell receptor beta chains drawn from one sample of a study of T cell responses to AZD1222 COVID-19 vaccine. TCRdb's table, derived via immunoSEQ multiplex PCR, lists solely in-frame clones and lacks some. The data contain 70,000 or so clones, around nine tenths of them singletons. The sample consisted of peripheral blood, taken on day 0 of AZD1222 vaccination. The source of these receptors is an adult in good health. The CDR3 runs from the conserved cysteine through the conserved F or W. A D gene is named only where the DNA matches it firmly. A row's size may be missing; if present it is once, few, many or a size class.

15	NA	TRBV15	TRBD1	TRBJ1-2	CATSRVRTGEDGYTF	TGTGCCACCAGCAGAGTTAGGACAGGGGAGGACGGCTACACCTTC
15	NA	TRBV7-8	NA	TRBJ1-6	CASSLGRQLNSPLHF	TGTGCCAGCAGCTTAGGAAGACAGCTTAATTCACCCCTCCACTTT
14	NA	TRBV29-1	TRBD1	TRBJ1-5	CSVEEQGAGQPQHF	TGCAGCGTTGAAGAACAGGGGGCAGGACAGCCCCAGCATTTT
13	once	TRBV6-5	TRBD1	TRBJ2-7	CASRSGQGHEQYF	TGTGCCAGCAGGTCCGGACAGGGCCACGAGCAGTACTTC
13	NA	TRBV6-4	NA	TRBJ1-1	CASSEGVNTEAFF	TGTGCCAGCAGTGAGGGGGTGAACACTGAAGCTTTCTTT
14	once	TRBV16	NA	TRBJ2-7	CASSHGPASYEQYF	TGTGCCAGCAGCCACGGACCAGCGTCCTACGAGCAGTACTTC
15	NA	TRBV24-1	TRBD2	TRBJ2-7	CATSDSGTSAYEQYF	TGTGCCACCAGTGATTCCGGGACTAGTGCGTACGAGCAGTACTTC
13	NA	TRBV19	TRBD2	TRBJ2-2	CASSTGSGWELFF	TGTGCCAGTAGTACAGGTAGCGGGTGGGAGCTGTTTTTT
13	NA	TRBV5-4	TRBD1	TRBJ1-2	CASSWDRGDGYTF	TGTGCCAGCAGCTGGGACAGGGGGGACGGCTACACCTTC
15	NA	TRBV6-5	NA	TRBJ1-6	CASSPGGRVNSPLHF	TGTGCCAGCAGCCCCGGTGGCAGGGTGAATTCACCCCTCCACTTT
15	NA	TRBV11-3	NA	TRBJ2-1	CASSPGTSTYNEQFF	TGTGCCAGCAGCCCCGGGACATCCACCTACAATGAGCAGTTCTTC
13	medium-sized	TRBV27	NA	TRBJ1-5	CASGGSSNQPQHF	TGTGCCAGCGGGGGGAGCAGCAATCAGCCCCAGCATTTT
15	NA	TRBV5-1	TRBD2	TRBJ2-7	CASSGLGAGWNEQYF	TGCGCCAGCAGCGGCCTTGGAGCGGGATGGAACGAGCAGTACTTC
14	NA	TRBV2	NA	TRBJ1-5	CASRERRSNQPQHF	TGTGCCAGCAGGGAGAGGAGAAGCAATCAGCCCCAGCATTTT